Here is one TCR beta chain with its context. The sample belongs to a study of blood T cell repertoires in COVID-19. Study-wide context: Researchers got acute and convalescent COVID-19 samples from the United States, Italy and Spain. PBMCs, B-cell-depleted T cells, or T cells were the source of the cDNA or gDNA that made up the material.

Original handling: Amplification from reference gene primers served as the basis for estimated nucleated cell counts. The method was immunoSEQ multiplex PCR; TCRdb's version includes in-frame clones alone and lacks a portion of them. V, J and clone size are those of that table, while D and trimming were read from the DNA. There are 45,000 to 65,000 clones in the sample; more than 90% occur only once, and about 4% lies in the top ten. V lost 0 bases and J lost 5; bases outside the gene matches: 1. Germline lookup yields CDR1 SGHVS and CDR2 FQNEAQ. The CDR3 totals 16 residues. The receptor was derived from a middle-aged man with acute or convalescent COVID-19. The rearrangement links TRBV7-8 to TRBJ2-2; 12 bases match TRBD2. The sequenced sample was peripheral blood. In DNA, the CDR3 is TGTGCCAGCAGCTTAGCTCTAGCGGGAGGGACCGGGGAGCTGTTTTTT. Protein: CASSLALAGGTGELFF.